The 26 T cell receptor beta chains given below trace back to one sample, sequenced in a study of vaccination and CD4 T cells after COVID-19. Stated time point: late sampling 161 to 241 days after vaccination in three convalescent patients. TCRdb independently ran MiXCR on the PCR reads; one entry per CDR3 protein. This sample has around 30,000 distinct CDR3 sequences, with roughly 45% found just once. The sample here was CD4+ T cells from blood, taken about 7 months after SARS-CoV-2 vaccination. The source of these receptors is a human donor who had recovered from COVID-19.

V usage is TRBV6-2 or TRBV6-3 and J usage is TRBJ2-3; D gene unclear. The ends were cut back, 3 bases at V and 2 bases at J, with 3 bases in the middle. This CDR3 has 12 residues. The V gene's germline CDR1 is MNHEY and CDR2 SVGEGT. CDR3 sequence: CASSYDTDTQYF. The CDR3, as DNA: TGTGCCAGCAGTTATGACACAGATACGCAGTATTTT.

This clonotype was seen a handful of times. V is TRBV6-1 and J is TRBJ1-6, with D possibly being TRBD1 (5 bases). Germline V CDR1 and CDR2: MNHNS, SASEGT. The length of the CDR3 is 15 residues. V was clipped by 6 bases and J by 7 bases, with 16 bases between them. The CDR3 is CASRRGGDRNSPLHF. The CDR3 DNA sequence: TGTGCCAGCAGACGGGGGGGTGATAGGAATTCACCCCTCCACTTT.

The chain carries TRBV18 and TRBJ1-5, with D perhaps TRBD1 (5 bases). Germline V gene lookup returns CDR1 KGHSH and CDR2 LQKENI. The CDR3 contains 14 residues. V lost 4 bases, J lost 1 base, and 8 bases lay in between. This chain's CDR3 is CASSRGDSNQPQHF. DNA for the CDR3: TGTGCCAGCTCACGGGGGGACAGCAATCAGCCCCAGCATTTT.

The CDR3 reads CASSMAGGRGNTIYF. Here the CDR3 DNA reads TGTGCCAGTAGTATGGCAGGGGGCCGTGGAAACACCATATATTTT. The V call is TRBV19, the J call TRBJ1-3, with 8 bases matching TRBD1. Trimming at V came to 3 bases and at J to 3 bases, leaving 4 bases not matched to a gene. CDR3 length equals 15 residues. The germline CDR1 and CDR2 sequences are LNHDA and SQIVND (reference sequence). The full variable domain, its missing parts supplied by reference TRBV19 and TRBJ1-3, is DGGITQSPKYLFRKEGQNVTLSCEQNLNHDAMYWYRQDPGQGLRLIYYSQIVNDFQKGDIAEGYSVSREKKESFPLTVTSAQKNPTAFYLCASSMAGGRGNTIYFGEGSWLTVV.

This clonotype was seen a handful of times. The rearrangement links TRBV20-1 to TRBJ2-2; TRBD2 agrees at 12 bases. The junction had 0 bases not matched to a gene; V was cut back by 3 bases and J by 4 bases. Germline assignment: CDR1 DFQATT and CDR2 SNEGSKA (reference sequence). The CDR3 spans 14 residues. The CDR3 reads CSARTSGSTGELFF. The CDR3 DNA reads TGCAGTGCTAGGACTAGCGGGAGCACCGGGGAGCTGTTTTTT.

This clonotype was recorded a few times. The chain couples TRBV20-1 to TRBJ2-5; D is ambiguous. This CDR3 has 12 residues. Trimming cost V 3 bases and J 5 bases, with 10 bases left between them. Germline V gene lookup returns CDR1 DFQATT and CDR2 SNEGSKA (reference sequence). CDR3 amino acids: CSARVPSETQYF. CDR3 nucleotide sequence: TGCAGTGCTAGGGTTCCAAGCGAGACCCAGTACTTC.

This clonotype showed up just once. This chain connects TRBV7-9 to TRBJ2-3; a weak D match, TRBD2 (5 bases). The CDR3 is made up of 13 amino acids. V gave up 1 base and J gave up 5 bases, with 7 bases separating them. CDR1 and CDR2 from the germline V gene are SEHNR and FQNEAQ (reference sequence). CDR3 bases: TGTGCCAGCAGCTTAGTGGGGAGAGATACGCAGTATTTT. Translating it yields CASSLVGRDTQYF.

This chain connects TRBV20-1 to TRBJ1-1; D is ambiguous. The germline V gene encodes CDR1 DFQATT and CDR2 SNEGSKA (reference sequence). The CDR3 has 12 amino acids. Trimming pared 1 base from V and 4 bases from J, leaving 7 bases between. In DNA form, the CDR3 reads TGCAGTGCTAGAGGGGAGATCACTGAAGCTTTCTTT. It is translated as CSARGEITEAFF.

The genes are TRBV15 and TRBJ2-2; D possibly corresponds to TRBD1 (5 bases). V lost 5 bases and J lost 7, with 14 bases in between. The CDR3 totals 14 residues. Looked up from germline, CDR1 is LNHNV and CDR2 is YYDKDF (reference sequence). The CDR3 DNA reads TGTGCCACCAGCCTTGGGGCTGTACGCGGGGAGCTGTTTTTT. This gives the protein CATSLGAVRGELFF.

The J gene is TRBJ1-1, the V gene TRBV7-8; D gene uncertain. The CDR3 totals 14 residues. Trimming pared 5 bases from V and 2 bases from J, leaving 12 bases between. Per the germline V gene, CDR1 is SGHVS and CDR2 is FQNEAQ. The chain's CDR3 is CASSPLTINTEAFF. The CDR3 coding sequence is TGTGCCAGCAGCCCACTCACCATAAACACTGAAGCTTTCTTT. Variable domain in full (rest from reference TRBV7-8 and TRBJ1-1): GAGVSQSPRYKVAKRGQDVALRCDPISGHVSLFWYQQALGQGPEFLTYFQNEAQLDKSGLPSDRFFAERPEGSVSTLKIQRTQQEDSAVYLCASSPLTINTEAFFGQGTRLTVV.

This clonotype was recorded a few times. The chain recombines TRBV7-6 with TRBJ2-7, with TRBD2 matching 8 bases. V gave up 5 bases and J gave up 6 bases; unmatched junction bases: 6. Germline V gives CDR1 SGHVS, CDR2 FNYEAQ. The CDR3 is 13 amino acids. The chain's CDR3 is CASSPGLASEQYF. The CDR3 DNA reads TGTGCCAGCAGCCCCGGACTAGCCAGCGAGCAGTACTTC.

Turning to this clonotype: Mismatch with germline at one junction end may stem from a read error. The chain has TRBV6-1 and TRBJ2-7, with 7 bases lining up with TRBD2. Germline values: CDR1 MNHNS, CDR2 SASEGT. The CDR3 spans 14 residues. The CDR3 DNA is TGTGCCAGCAGTCAAGCGGGGCTCAGCTACGAGCAGTACTTC. Translated, it gives CASSQAGLSYEQYF.

V is TRBV10-3 and J is TRBJ2-7; possibly TRBD1 or TRBD2 for D (6 bases each). V gave up 8 bases and J gave up 2 bases, with 16 bases separating them. The CDR3 extends over 14 amino acids. Germline values: CDR1 ENHRY, CDR2 SYGVKD. The CDR3 here is CAIGRTEPTYEQYF. The CDR3 nucleotides read TGTGCCATCGGGAGGACAGAGCCGACCTACGAGCAGTACTTC.

To note about this clonotype: The CDR3 does not end in the conserved phenylalanine or tryptophan, so this is likely a read error. Because the CDR3's place on the DNA is in doubt, the DNA is left out and the CDR3 is given as listed by TCRdb. This sequence joins TRBV24-1 and TRBJ2-1; the table's D call, TRBD1, has no DNA check behind it. The CDR3 length equals 13 residues, ends included. Germline lookup yields CDR1 KGHDR and CDR2 SFDVKD. CDR3 in amino acids: CATSDLATPPSPL.

This clonotype was counted a few times. The chain uses TRBV20-1 and TRBJ2-7; 15 bases fit TRBD2. CDR3 length equals 14 residues. Germline CDR1 and CDR2: DFQATT and SNEGSKA (reference sequence). The ends lost 3 bases at V and 10 bases at J; junction bases unmatched: 7. CDR3 sequence reads: CSASGLAGGLEQYF. The CDR3 region has the DNA TGCAGTGCTAGCGGACTAGCGGGAGGGCTCGAACAGTACTTC.

This clonotype turned up a few times. The rearrangement uses TRBV27 and TRBJ2-5, with TRBD1 matching over 7 bases. Germline CDR1 MNHEY, CDR2 SMNVEV (reference sequence). With 5 bases clipped from V and 4 bases from J, the junction kept 13 bases outside the gene matches. The CDR3 is made up of 16 amino acids. CDR3 residues: CASSPATGITRETQYF. CDR3 DNA sequence: TGTGCCAGCAGTCCGGCGACAGGGATTACAAGAGAGACCCAGTACTTC.

This clonotype has more than one count but fewer than ten. The J gene is TRBJ1-2, the V gene TRBV6-1; a possible D gene is TRBD1 (5 bases). Between the trimmed V and J ends, which lost 6 bases and 5 bases, there was a span of 13 bases. The germline V gene encodes CDR1 MNHNS and CDR2 SASEGT. This CDR3 contains 13 residues. Here the CDR3 DNA reads TGTGCCAGCAGGGGGACGGATCCTTATGGCTACACCTTC. Amino acids: CASRGTDPYGYTF.

This clonotype was seen a few times. The V call is TRBV15, the J call TRBJ1-1; the D gene is possibly TRBD1 (6 bases). The germline V gene encodes CDR1 LNHNV and CDR2 YYDKDF (reference sequence). Trimming left V 3 bases short and J 7 bases short, with 18 bases between. The CDR3 loop spans 15 amino acids. CDR3 residues: CATSRDWTATGEAFF. CDR3 sequence (DNA): TGTGCCACCAGCAGGGACTGGACGGCGACAGGTGAAGCTTTCTTT.

This clonotype was seen a handful of times. V gene TRBV20-1 combines with J gene TRBJ2-3; possible D gene TRBD2, 5 bases. This CDR3 has 13 amino acids. V was shortened by 5 bases and J by 1 base, with 10 bases between the two germline ends. The germline CDR1 and CDR2 sequences are DFQATT and SNEGSKA (reference sequence). The CDR3 region is CSAPPEGTDTQYF. CDR3 DNA sequence: TGCAGTGCTCCTCCGGAGGGCACAGATACGCAGTATTTT.

This clonotype was counted only a few times. The genes are TRBV7-9 and TRBJ2-2; 7 bases agree with TRBD1. The CDR3 sequence is 15 residues long. Trimming took 1 base from V and 4 from J; bases not matched to a gene: 3. From germline, CDR1 is SEHNR and CDR2 FQNEAQ (reference sequence). Here the CDR3 DNA reads TGTGCCAGCAGCTTAGTAGGGGACAGCACCGGGGAGCTGTTTTTT. This encodes CASSLVGDSTGELFF.

With respect to this clonotype: Possible read error: a much larger clone is one base away. This chain connects TRBV6-1 to TRBJ1-5; D is perhaps TRBD2 (5 bases). The closer fit of TRBJ2-3 to the DNA end suggests the J call may be wrong. The CDR3 contains 12 residues. The germline V gene encodes CDR1 MNHNS and CDR2 SASEGT. The CDR3 protein is CASRIFGEPQYF. CDR3 DNA: TGTGCCAGCAGGATCTTCGGGGAGCCCCAGTATTTT.

This chain links TRBV7-9 with TRBJ2-6; possibly TRBD1 for D (6 bases). The CDR3 runs 16 residues. V lost 3 bases, J lost 0 bases, and 9 bases lay in between. CDR1 is SEHNR, CDR2 FQNEAQ, per germline (reference sequence). DNA of the CDR3: TGTGCCAGCAGCTTCACAGGGTTCTCTGGGGCCAACGTCCTGACTTTC. Amino acid sequence: CASSFTGFSGANVLTF.

The chain has TRBV15 and TRBJ1-1; D not resolved. The CDR3 runs 13 residues. Germline V lookup: CDR1 LNHNV, CDR2 YYDKDF (reference sequence). The V end was cut by 3 bases, the J end by 2 bases, with 7 bases between. The DNA of the CDR3 is TGTGCCACCAGCAGGTCGGGAAACACTGAAGCTTTCTTT. This encodes CATSRSGNTEAFF.

This rearrangement joins TRBV28 to TRBJ1-2; the D is unclear. CDR3 length: 15 residues. Germline CDR1 MDHEN, CDR2 SYDVKM. The V end was cut by 7 bases, the J end by 2 bases, with 17 bases between. CDR3 region: CASTVGMKHNYGYTF. In DNA form, the CDR3 reads TGTGCCAGCACCGTCGGGATGAAGCACAACTATGGCTACACCTTC.

The chain uses TRBV28 and TRBJ1-6; no reliable D call. V was shortened by 4 bases and J by 11 bases, with 6 bases between the two germline ends. Germline V gives CDR1 MDHEN, CDR2 SYDVKM. The CDR3 runs to 11 residues. The CDR3 is CASSSAPPLHF. The CDR3 coding sequence is TGTGCCAGCAGTTCTGCCCCACCCCTCCACTTT.

The rearrangement uses TRBV7-7 and TRBJ2-5, with D unclear. The V gene's germline CDR1 is SSHAT and CDR2 FNYEAQ (reference sequence). The CDR3 spans 14 residues. Trimming cost V 5 bases and J 4 bases, with 14 bases left between them. CDR3 region: CASSPRTTPETQYF. Written as DNA, the CDR3 is TGTGCCAGCAGCCCACGGACCACCCCAGAGACCCAGTACTTC.